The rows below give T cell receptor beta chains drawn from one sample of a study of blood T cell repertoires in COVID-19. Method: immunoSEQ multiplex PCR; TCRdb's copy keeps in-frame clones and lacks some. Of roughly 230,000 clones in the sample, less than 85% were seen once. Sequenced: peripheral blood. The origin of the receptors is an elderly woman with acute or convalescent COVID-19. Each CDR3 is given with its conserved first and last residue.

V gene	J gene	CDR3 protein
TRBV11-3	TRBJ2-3	CASSLRERTDTQYF
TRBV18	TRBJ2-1	CASSQGSFVANEQFF
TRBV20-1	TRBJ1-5	CSASGTGGANQPQHF
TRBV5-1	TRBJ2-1	CASSLESGGWNEQFF
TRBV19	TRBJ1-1	CASIGGNMNTEAFF
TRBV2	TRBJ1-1	CASIRQGVNTEAFF
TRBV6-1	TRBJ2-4	CASSEKGGVAKNIQYF
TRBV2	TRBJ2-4	CASSEAARTDKNIQYF
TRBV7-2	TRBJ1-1	CASSILAAPSTEAFF
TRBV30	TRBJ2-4	CAWGDRAGGNIQYF
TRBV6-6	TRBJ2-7	CASKRVSSSEQYF
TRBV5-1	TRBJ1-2	CASSVDREYGYTF
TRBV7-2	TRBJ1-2	CASSLATGGANYGYTF
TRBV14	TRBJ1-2	CASSPRTGGLYGYTF
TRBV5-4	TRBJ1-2	CASNGSPGYGYTF
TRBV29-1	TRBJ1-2	CSGLAQGAPHYGYTF
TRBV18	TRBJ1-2	CASSPDTRLFWGYTF
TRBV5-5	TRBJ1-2	CASSGGQGAAYGYTF
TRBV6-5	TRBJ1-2	CASSRQKNYGYTF
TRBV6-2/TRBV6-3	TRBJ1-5	CASSYSRGLEDQPQHF
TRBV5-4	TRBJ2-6	CASSFISGANVLTF
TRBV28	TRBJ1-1	CASSLLAGQSREAFF
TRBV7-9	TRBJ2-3	CASSFPGTDTQYF
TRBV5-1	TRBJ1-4	CASSPDNEKLFF
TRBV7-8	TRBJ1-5	CASSLRQGYNQPQHF
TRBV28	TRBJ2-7	CASSLSGGRYEQYF
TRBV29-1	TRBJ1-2	CSVDGQGYGYTF
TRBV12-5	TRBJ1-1	CASGRTGQGRATEAFF
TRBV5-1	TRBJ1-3	CASSLSGPSSGNTIYF
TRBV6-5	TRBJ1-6	CASSWTGLGSPLHF
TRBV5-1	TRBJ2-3	CASSLGLMNPTDTQYF
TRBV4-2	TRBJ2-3	CASSQEGQPTDTQYF
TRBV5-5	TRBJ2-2	CASIAQGDSSGELFF
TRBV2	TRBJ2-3	CASSEGLSTDTQYF
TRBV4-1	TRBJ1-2	CASSQGINRENYGYTF
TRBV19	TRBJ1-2	CASTLTGEADGYTF
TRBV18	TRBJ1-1	CASSGSRANTEAFF
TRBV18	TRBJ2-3	CASSPSGLTDTQYF
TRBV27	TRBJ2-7	CATRPGQGIPYEQYF
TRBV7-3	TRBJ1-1	CASSSVGVNTEAFF
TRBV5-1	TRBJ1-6	CASSRDAYNSPLHF
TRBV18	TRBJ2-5	CASSPGTRETQYF
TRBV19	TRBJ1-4	CASSWRKNEKLFF
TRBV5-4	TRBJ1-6	CASSVDRGARSSPLHF